This TCR beta chain originates from a study of cytomegalovirus exposure and HLA in healthy donors. About the research overall: The approximately 120 validation repertoires, a later analysis reported, used the same platform as the approximately 630 first-cohort repertoires.

Notes on this clone: The antigen is undetermined.

The donors were in the 120-subject validation cohort, distinct from the roughly 700-subject first cohort. Measured with immunoSEQ multiplex PCR; TCRdb has only the in-frame clones, and not every one. This sample carries 250,000 to 400,000 clones, roughly 88% of them seen once, and the ten largest clones take more than 0.95%. Broader study findings: According to reports, the classifier identified cytomegalovirus status with high specificity and sensitivity. TCR beta chains numbering more than 150 were designated cytomegalovirus-associated.

The CDR3 loop spans 15 amino acids. Germline CDR1 and CDR2: MNHNS and SASEGT. The junction had 13 bases not matched to a gene; V was cut back by 7 bases and J by 10 bases. The chain recombines TRBV6-1 with TRBJ2-1, with 10 bases identical to TRBD1. Sequencing was performed on PBMCs. This sequence was found in a man aged 25-45 years in good health and CMV-seronegative. In nucleotides, the CDR3 is TGTGCCAGCACCAGAGGGGACAGGGGCCCGTCCGAGCAGTTCTTC. Protein sequence: CASTRGDRGPSEQFF.